The rows below give T cell receptor beta chains drawn from one sample of a study of blood T cell repertoires in COVID-19. Data came from immunoSEQ multiplex PCR; TCRdb stores just in-frame clones and leaves some out. The data hold more than 80,000 clones, with approximately 87% observed a single time. The sample comprised peripheral blood. The receptors were sampled from a human donor with active COVID-19. The donor label of this sample is uncertain. The CDR3 runs from the conserved cysteine through the conserved F or W. Each record gives: V gene, J gene, clone size, D gene, CDR3 DNA, CDR3 protein. D genes are given only for firm matches. Some rows have no size entry. The others give once, few or many, or a class for an expanded clone.

V gene: TRBV7-8
J gene: TRBJ2-3
clone size: .
D gene: TRBD1
CDR3 DNA: TGTGCCAGCAGCAACTACAGGGGTGGAGATACGCAGTATTTT
CDR3 protein: CASSNYRGGDTQYF

V gene: TRBV7-9
J gene: TRBJ1-2
clone size: .
D gene: TRBD1
CDR3 DNA: TGTGCCAGCAGCTTGGATGGGACAGGGGGCGGCTATGGCTACACCTTC
CDR3 protein: CASSLDGTGGGYGYTF

V gene: TRBV5-6
J gene: TRBJ1-1
clone size: .
D gene: .
CDR3 DNA: TGTGCCAGCCGACGATTAGGGGTGTCGGGCACTGAAGCTTTCTTT
CDR3 protein: CASRRLGVSGTEAFF

V gene: TRBV18
J gene: TRBJ1-3
clone size: .
D gene: TRBD1
CDR3 DNA: TGTGCCAGCTCACCGGTTACAGGGGCTCTCTCTGGAAACACCATATATTTT
CDR3 protein: CASSPVTGALSGNTIYF

V gene: TRBV30
J gene: TRBJ1-2
clone size: .
D gene: .
CDR3 DNA: TGTGCCTGGAGCCCGGACAGAGACTATGGCTACACCTTC
CDR3 protein: CAWSPDRDYGYTF

V gene: TRBV2
J gene: TRBJ1-1
clone size: .
D gene: .
CDR3 DNA: TGTGCCAGCAGGGATATGGGGGCCTCTGAAGCTTTCTTT
CDR3 protein: CASRDMGASEAFF

V gene: TRBV7-2
J gene: TRBJ1-2
clone size: .
D gene: TRBD1
CDR3 DNA: TGTGCCAGCAGCTTAAAGGGGACAGGGGCTAATGGTGGCTACACCTTC
CDR3 protein: CASSLKGTGANGGYTF

V gene: TRBV5-4
J gene: TRBJ2-5
clone size: once
D gene: .
CDR3 DNA: TGTGCCAGCAGCTTGGAGGCGGGGCAAGAGACCCAGTACTTC
CDR3 protein: CASSLEAGQETQYF

V gene: TRBV6-2/TRBV6-3
J gene: TRBJ2-1
clone size: .
D gene: TRBD2
CDR3 DNA: TGTGCCAGCAGTTCCCGAGCGGGGGACGTTACGGAGGAGCAGTTCTTC
CDR3 protein: CASSSRAGDVTEEQFF

V gene: TRBV29-1
J gene: TRBJ1-2
clone size: .
D gene: TRBD1
CDR3 DNA: TGCAGCGTTGCTTTGGGACAGAGCTATGGCTACACCTTC
CDR3 protein: CSVALGQSYGYTF

V gene: TRBV10-2
J gene: TRBJ2-1
clone size: .
D gene: .
CDR3 DNA: TGCGCCAGCAGTGACGGGATTTACAATGAGCAGTTCTTC
CDR3 protein: CASSDGIYNEQFF

V gene: TRBV7-2
J gene: TRBJ1-6
clone size: once
D gene: .
CDR3 DNA: TGTGCCAGCAGCTTCACGGACGGAGGCAATTCACCCCTCCACTTT
CDR3 protein: CASSFTDGGNSPLHF

V gene: TRBV9
J gene: TRBJ2-3
clone size: .
D gene: .
CDR3 DNA: TGTGCCAGCAGCGCCCTAGGGGCGTCCCGCACAGATACGCAGTATTTT
CDR3 protein: CASSALGASRTDTQYF

V gene: TRBV29-1
J gene: TRBJ1-2
clone size: .
D gene: .
CDR3 DNA: TGCAGCGTTGATGGGGACACTACCTTC
CDR3 protein: CSVDGDTTF

V gene: TRBV12-3/TRBV12-4
J gene: TRBJ1-1
clone size: .
D gene: .
CDR3 DNA: TGTGCCAGCACTATGAGGGGAGGTACTGAAGCTTTCTTT
CDR3 protein: CASTMRGGTEAFF

V gene: TRBV6-5
J gene: TRBJ2-2
clone size: .
D gene: .
CDR3 DNA: TGTGCCAGCAGTTACGAGGGAGGAAACACCGGGGAGCTGTTTTTT
CDR3 protein: CASSYEGGNTGELFF

V gene: TRBV4-1
J gene: TRBJ1-2
clone size: once
D gene: .
CDR3 DNA: TGCGCCAGCAGCCATCAAGGACGTAAAGGGGAATATGGCTACACCTTC
CDR3 protein: CASSHQGRKGEYGYTF

V gene: TRBV6-5
J gene: TRBJ1-2
clone size: .
D gene: .
CDR3 DNA: TGTGCCAGCAGTTACGGTCAGGGGATCTATGGCTACACCTTC
CDR3 protein: CASSYGQGIYGYTF

V gene: TRBV20-1
J gene: TRBJ2-2
clone size: .
D gene: .
CDR3 DNA: TGCAGTGCTAGTGCCCGGAGAACCGGGGAGCTGTTTTTT
CDR3 protein: CSASARRTGELFF

V gene: TRBV6-5
J gene: TRBJ2-1
clone size: .
D gene: TRBD2
CDR3 DNA: TGTGCCAGCAGCCGTAGCGGGGGGGCCAATGAGCAGTTCTTC
CDR3 protein: CASSRSGGANEQFF

V gene: TRBV28
J gene: TRBJ2-5
clone size: .
D gene: .
CDR3 DNA: TGTGCCAGCAGTTTACGAGCCCACAAATGGACGGGAGAAAATGGAGAGACCCAGTACTTC
CDR3 protein: CASSLRAHKWTGENGETQYF

V gene: TRBV5-1
J gene: TRBJ2-2
clone size: .
D gene: TRBD1
CDR3 DNA: TGCGCCAGCGAAACTACAGGGGCCACCGGGGAGCTGTTTTTT
CDR3 protein: CASETTGATGELFF